The sequence of this T cell receptor beta chain was determined in a study of T cells after yellow fever vaccination. Using its own MiXCR run on the 5' RACE reads, TCRdb lists one record per CDR3 protein. The sample comprises about 580,000 distinct CDR3 sequences, less than 20% of which are singletons, and 15% to 20% rests with the top ten. A few counts support this clonotype. V lost 4 bases and J lost 5; bases outside the gene matches: 8. Germline CDR1 SGHKS, CDR2 YYEKEE (reference sequence). The CDR3 consists of 15 residues. This chain uses TRBV5-5 with TRBJ2-3; the match to TRBD1 covers 9 bases. The sequencing used PBMCs, collected about 5 days after the first yellow fever vaccination. This receptor was obtained from a man aged 18 to 29 who received the YFV17D yellow fever vaccine. CDR3: CASSPGTGIRDTQYF. The CDR3 DNA follows: TGTGCCAGCAGCCCCGGGACAGGGATTAGAGATACGCAGTATTTT. The complete variable domain, with remaining parts taken from reference TRBV5-5 and TRBJ2-3, reads DAGVTQSPTHLIKTRGQQVTLRCSPISGHKSVSWYQQVLGQGPQFIFQYYEKEERGRGNFPDRFSARQFPNYSSELNVNALLLGDSALYLCASSPGTGIRDTQYFGPGTRLTVL.